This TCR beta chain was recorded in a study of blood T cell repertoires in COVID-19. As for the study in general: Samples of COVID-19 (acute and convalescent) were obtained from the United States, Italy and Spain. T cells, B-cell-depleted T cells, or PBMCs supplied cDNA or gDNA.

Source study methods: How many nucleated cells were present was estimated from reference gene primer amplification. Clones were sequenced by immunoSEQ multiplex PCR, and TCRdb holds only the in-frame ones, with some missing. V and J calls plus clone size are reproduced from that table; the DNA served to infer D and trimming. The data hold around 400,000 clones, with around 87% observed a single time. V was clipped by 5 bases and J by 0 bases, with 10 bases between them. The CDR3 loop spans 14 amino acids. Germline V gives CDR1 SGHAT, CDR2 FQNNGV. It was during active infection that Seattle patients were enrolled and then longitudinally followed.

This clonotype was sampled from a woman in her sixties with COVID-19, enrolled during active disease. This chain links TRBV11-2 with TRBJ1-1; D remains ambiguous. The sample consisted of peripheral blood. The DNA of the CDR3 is TGTGCCAGCAGCAAGAGGACTCTGAACACTGAAGCTTTCTTT. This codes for CASSKRTLNTEAFF.